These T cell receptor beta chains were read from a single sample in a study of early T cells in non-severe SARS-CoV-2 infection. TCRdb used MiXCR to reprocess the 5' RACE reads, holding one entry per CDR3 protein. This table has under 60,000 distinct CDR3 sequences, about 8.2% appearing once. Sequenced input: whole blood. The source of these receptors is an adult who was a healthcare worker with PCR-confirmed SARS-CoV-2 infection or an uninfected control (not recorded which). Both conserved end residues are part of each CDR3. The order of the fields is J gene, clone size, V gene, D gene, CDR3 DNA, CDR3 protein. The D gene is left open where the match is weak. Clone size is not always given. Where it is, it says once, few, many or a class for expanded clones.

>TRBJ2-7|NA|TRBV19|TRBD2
TGTGCCAGTAGTATAGTTGGGACTAGCAGCTACGAGCAGTACTTC
CASSIVGTSSYEQYF
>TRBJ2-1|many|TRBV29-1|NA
TGCAGCGGCTCGTTAGGGGGAATGCCCTACAATGAGCAGTTCTTC
CSGSLGGMPYNEQFF
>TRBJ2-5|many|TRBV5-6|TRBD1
TGTGCCAGCAGCTTGGGACAGGGAGAGACCCAGTACTTC
CASSLGQGETQYF
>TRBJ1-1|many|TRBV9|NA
TGTGCCAGCAGCCCTCCGGACCCAAACACTGAAGCTTTCTTT
CASSPPDPNTEAFF
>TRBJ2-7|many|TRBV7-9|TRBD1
TGTGCCAGCAGCACCTACGACGACAGGGCCACCTACGAGCAGTACTTC
CASSTYDDRATYEQYF
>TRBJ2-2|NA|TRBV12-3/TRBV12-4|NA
TGTGCCAGCAGTTTTCAGTCCGGGGAGCTGTTTTTT
CASSFQSGELFF
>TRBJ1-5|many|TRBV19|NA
TGTGCCAGTAGTAGGACCGCTTATAGCAATCAGCCCCAGCATTTT
CASSRTAYSNQPQHF
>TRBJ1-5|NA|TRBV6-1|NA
TGTGTCAGCCCGGGCCCTTGGGGTAATCAGCCCCAGCATTTT
CVSPGPWGNQPQHF
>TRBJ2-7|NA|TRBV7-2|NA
TGTGCCAGCAGCTTGGGGGATAGTGCCTACGAGCAGTACTTC
CASSLGDSAYEQYF
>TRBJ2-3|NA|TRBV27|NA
TGTGCCAGCAGCCCCGGACTGACAGATACGCAGTATTTT
CASSPGLTDTQYF
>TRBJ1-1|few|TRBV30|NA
TGTGCCTGGAGTGTTACAGGGTGGAACGCTGAAGCTTTCTTT
CAWSVTGWNAEAFF
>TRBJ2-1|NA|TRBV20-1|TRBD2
TGCAGTGCTAGTCCCAGCGGGAGGGAATCTTCTGGCAATGAGCAGTTCTTC
CSASPSGRESSGNEQFF
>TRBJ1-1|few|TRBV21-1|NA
TGTGCCAGCAGCAAAGGCGGGGGTAACACTGAAGCTTTCTTT
CASSKGGGNTEAFF
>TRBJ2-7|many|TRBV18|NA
TGTGCCAGCTCACCTCCGTCAGGGAGCTACGAGCAGTACTTC
CASSPPSGSYEQYF
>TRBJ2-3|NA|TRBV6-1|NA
TGTGCCAGCTTCAAAAAGGGTGGGACAGATACGCAGTATTTT
CASFKKGGTDTQYF
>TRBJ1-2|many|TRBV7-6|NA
TGTGCCAGCAGCCCTAGGGACATACACTATGGCTACACCTTC
CASSPRDIHYGYTF
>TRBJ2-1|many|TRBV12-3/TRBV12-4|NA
TGTGCCAGCAGTCTTGGGGGCGGCTACTACAATGAGCAGTTCTTC
CASSLGGGYYNEQFF